The 25 T cell receptor beta chains below come from one sample, sequenced in a study of blood T cell repertoires in COVID-19. Sequencing was performed with immunoSEQ multiplex PCR; in TCRdb, only in-frame clones are kept and a portion is missing. Altogether 90,000 or so clones are present, less than 90% being singletons, with the ten largest covering 1.2%. Sequences were obtained from peripheral blood. The origin of the receptors is an older man with active or convalescent COVID-19.

This chain joins TRBV7-8 and TRBJ2-7; TRBD2 might be the D (5 bases). V was shortened by 5 bases and J by 7 bases, with 12 bases between the two germline ends. CDR3 length equals 12 residues. Germline CDR1 reads SGHVS; CDR2 reads FQNEAQ. The chain's CDR3 is CASSQQLGEQYF. Written as DNA, the CDR3 is TGTGCCAGCAGCCAACAACTAGGGGAGCAGTACTTC.

V gene TRBV21-1 combines with J gene TRBJ2-7; no check of the table's D call, TRBD2, against the DNA was made. TRBV21-1 is termed a pseudogene. CDR3 length equals 14 residues. CDR3 bases: TGTGCCAGCAGCAAGAACGTTCGCCTAGGCGAGCAGTACTTC. Encoded protein: CASSKNVRLGEQYF.

The chain joins TRBV6-2 or TRBV6-3 to TRBJ2-7; 12 bases map to TRBD2. The CDR3 is made up of 18 amino acids. V trimming: 0 bases; J trimming: 2 bases; junction bases outside the gene matches: 8. Germline V gene data show CDR1 as MNHEY and CDR2 as SVGEGT. The CDR3 loop reads CASSYSRLAGGPAYEQYF. DNA of the CDR3: TGTGCCAGCAGTTACTCGAGGCTAGCGGGAGGGCCTGCCTACGAGCAGTACTTC.

The chain carries TRBV14 and TRBJ2-1; D perhaps matches TRBD2 (6 bases). This CDR3 spans 16 amino acids. Per germline, CDR1 SGHDN and CDR2 FVKESK. Trimming left V 3 bases short and J 2 bases short, with 14 bases between. CDR3 nucleotides: TGTGCCAGCAGCCAGTTACAAAGCGGGCCCTACAATGAGCAGTTCTTC. Protein: CASSQLQSGPYNEQFF.

The chain links TRBV15 to TRBJ2-7; 11 nucleotides match TRBD2. Germline CDR1 is LNHNV and CDR2 is YYDKDF (reference sequence). There are 15 residues in the CDR3. With 5 bases clipped from V and 3 bases from J, the junction kept 6 bases outside the gene matches. CDR3 residues: CATSAGLAEYYEQYF. Written as DNA, the CDR3 is TGTGCCACCAGCGCGGGACTAGCGGAGTACTACGAGCAGTACTTC.

V and J are TRBV10-3 and TRBJ2-5; D remains unclear. V gave up 6 bases and J gave up 3 bases, with 14 bases separating them. CDR1 is ENHRY, CDR2 SYGVKD, per germline. The CDR3 contains 14 residues. CDR3 nucleotide sequence: TGTGCCATCAGCACTACTACTGCTGAAGAGACCCAGTACTTC. This sequence encodes CAISTTTAEETQYF.

This chain connects TRBV11-2 to TRBJ2-1; D is perhaps TRBD2 (6 bases). This CDR3 is 14 amino acids long. Germline CDR1 is SGHAT and CDR2 is FQNNGV. Trimming left V 8 bases short and J 4 bases short, with 15 bases between. The CDR3 nucleotides read TGTGCCAGCCGCCCCGGGAGAGGGTACAATGAGCAGTTCTTC. Translation gives CASRPGRGYNEQFF.

This clone was seen once. The chain links TRBV29-1 to TRBJ1-1; tentatively, D is TRBD1 (6 bases). Trimming took 8 bases from V and 4 from J, leaving 14 bases between them. The CDR3 consists of 12 residues. Germline lookup yields CDR1 SQVTM and CDR2 ANQGSEA. The CDR3 is CSILTGLTEAFF. The CDR3 coding sequence is TGCAGCATACTAACAGGGCTCACTGAAGCTTTCTTT.

The rearrangement joins TRBV9 to TRBJ2-3, with 11 bases matching TRBD2. Unmatched junction bases numbered 3, after V lost 7 bases and J lost 5 bases. Looked up from germline, CDR1 is SGDLS and CDR2 is YYNGEE. The CDR3 totals 13 residues. The CDR3 region is CASVAGGGDTQYF. The CDR3 DNA is TGTGCCAGCGTAGCGGGAGGGGGAGATACGCAGTATTTT.

V usage is TRBV2 and J usage is TRBJ1-4; no definite D call. Trimming took 4 bases from V and 5 from J, leaving 14 bases between them. The CDR3 runs 15 residues. From germline, CDR1 is SNHLY and CDR2 FYNNEI. The CDR3 DNA is TGTGCCAGCAGTGTGGACTCGAGAAAGAATGAAAAACTGTTTTTT. Translating gives CASSVDSRKNEKLFF.

The CDR3, as DNA: TGCGCCAGCAGCGGCCGGGGGAATTCACCCCTCCACTTT. Translation gives CASSGRGNSPLHF. This chain connects TRBV4-3 to TRBJ1-6; D may be TRBD1 (5 bases). V lost 5 bases to trimming and J lost 7 bases, with 9 bases between them. Germline lookup yields CDR1 LGHNA and CDR2 YSLEER. The CDR3 totals 13 residues.

The J gene is TRBJ2-1, the V gene TRBV27; tentatively, D is TRBD2 (6 bases). With 8 bases removed from V and 4 bases from J, the gap between germline ends came to 15 bases. The V gene's germline CDR1 is MNHEY and CDR2 SMNVEV (reference sequence). The CDR3 covers 14 residues. The CDR3: CASHWAGQYNEQFF. CDR3 sequence (DNA): TGTGCCAGCCATTGGGCGGGGCAGTACAATGAGCAGTTCTTC.

The rearrangement links TRBV12-3 or TRBV12-4 to TRBJ1-2; TRBD1 agrees at 7 bases. The ends lost 6 bases at V and 6 bases at J; junction bases unmatched: 4. The length of the CDR3 is 12 residues. This CDR3 is CASRGQQHGYTF. CDR3 nucleotides: TGTGCCAGCAGGGGACAGCAGCATGGCTACACCTTC.

In the case of this clone: The sample holds other DNA sequences that translate to the same CDR3. The chain links TRBV28 to TRBJ2-2, with 7 bases aligning to TRBD2. Per the germline V gene, CDR1 is MDHEN and CDR2 is SYDVKM. The CDR3 is 13 amino acids. The V and J ends lost 4 bases and 6 bases, in that order; junction bases with no gene match: 2. CDR3 protein: CASSWGGAGELFF. The CDR3 nucleotides are TGTGCCAGCAGTTGGGGGGGGGCCGGGGAGCTGTTTTTT.

The V call is TRBV7-9, the J call TRBJ2-3; 10 bases line up with TRBD2. The CDR3 has 16 amino acids. The trim removed 5 bases at V and 4 bases at J, leaving 9 bases unmatched. Germline CDR1 is SEHNR and CDR2 is FQNEAQ (reference sequence). CDR3: CASSPNSGRSSDTQYF. The CDR3 DNA reads TGTGCCAGCAGCCCCAATAGCGGGAGGAGTTCAGATACGCAGTATTTT.

The chain couples TRBV6-1 to TRBJ1-3; D ambiguous. The CDR3 has 16 residues. The germline V and J ends were trimmed by 4 bases and 0 bases, with 13 bases remaining between them. Per the germline V gene, CDR1 is MNHNS and CDR2 is SASEGT. In DNA, the CDR3 is TGTGCCAGCAGTGTGACCCTTGCGGGCTCTGGAAACACCATATATTTT. Amino acid sequence: CASSVTLAGSGNTIYF.

The chain recombines TRBV18 with TRBJ1-1, with D uncertain. The CDR3 extends over 15 amino acids. V lost 3 bases, J lost 5 bases, and 16 bases lay in between. Germline assignment: CDR1 KGHSH and CDR2 LQKENI. The CDR3 is CASSPIRRVETEAFF. For the CDR3, the DNA is TGTGCCAGCTCACCCATCCGACGGGTGGAGACTGAAGCTTTCTTT.

V and J are TRBV2 and TRBJ2-7; 14 bases map to TRBD2. Germline CDR1 is SNHLY and CDR2 is FYNNEI. V dropped 7 bases and J dropped 5; count of bases not matched to a gene: 16. The CDR3 length is 18 residues. The CDR3 nucleotides are TGTGCCAGCAAGGGGACTAGCGGGAGCGCCCCTGTTTTCGACGAGCAGTACTTC. Its translation: CASKGTSGSAPVFDEQYF. Drawing the rest from reference TRBV2 and TRBJ2-7, the complete variable domain is EPEVTQTPSHQVTQMGQEVILRCVPISNHLYFYWYRQILGQKVEFLVSFYNNEISEKSEIFDDQFSVERPDGSNFTLKIRSTKLEDSAMYFCASKGTSGSAPVFDEQYFGPGTRLTVT.

The chain uses TRBV14 and TRBJ2-2; maybe TRBD2 (5 bases). V was clipped by 0 bases and J by 4 bases, with 15 bases between them. This CDR3 is 17 amino acids long. Germline lookup yields CDR1 SGHDN and CDR2 FVKESK. This CDR3 reads CASSQDPVGVITGELFF. CDR3 coding DNA: TGTGCCAGCAGCCAAGACCCAGTGGGAGTAATCACCGGGGAGCTGTTTTTT.

The chain carries TRBV15 and TRBJ1-2; D not certain. V was shortened by 1 base and J by 4 bases, with 13 bases between the two germline ends. The CDR3 runs 15 residues. CDR1 and CDR2 from the germline V gene are LNHNV and YYDKDF (reference sequence). The CDR3, as DNA: TGTGCCACCAGCAGAGTTCCATTCTACGCCTATGGCTACACCTTC. Protein sequence: CATSRVPFYAYGYTF.

This clone appeared a few times. The rearrangement links TRBV12-3 or TRBV12-4 to TRBJ2-1, with TRBD2 matching over 7 bases. CDR3 length: 12 residues. The trim removed 5 bases at V and 9 bases at J, leaving 4 bases unmatched. CDR3 bases: TGTGCCAGCAGTGTCATAGCGGGTGAGCAGTTCTTC. Encoded protein: CASSVIAGEQFF.

The rearrangement uses TRBV7-2 and TRBJ1-5; TRBD1 matches 8 bases. This CDR3 has 15 residues. CDR1 SGHTA and CDR2 FQGNSA come from the germline V gene. The ends lost 4 bases at V and 5 bases at J; junction bases unmatched: 7. This CDR3 reads CASSWRGQEDQPQHF. CDR3 sequence (DNA): TGTGCCAGCAGCTGGCGGGGACAGGAGGATCAGCCCCAGCATTTT.

CDR3: CASSQSLQTYTKQYF. CDR3 DNA sequence: TGCGCCAGCAGTCAATCGTTACAGACATATACGAAGCAGTACTTC. The chain employs TRBV23-1 and TRBJ2-7; no clear D gene. TRBV23-1 is filed as an ORF, its function uncertain. Trimming took 0 bases from V and 8 from J, leaving 17 bases between them. The CDR3 sequence is 15 residues long.

This chain uses TRBV7-3 with TRBJ2-1; the D gene is possibly TRBD1 (6 bases). This CDR3 is 15 amino acids long. V lost 2 bases, J lost 8 bases, and 16 bases lay in between. Germline-derived CDR1 and CDR2 are SGHTA and FQGTGA. This chain's CDR3 is CASSLGTPLGDEQFF. The DNA for the CDR3 is TGTGCCAGCAGCTTAGGGACACCCCTGGGCGATGAGCAGTTCTTC.

This clone has a single count. V usage is TRBV25-1 and J usage is TRBJ2-7, with D tentatively TRBD2 (5 bases). Trimming stripped 1 base from V and 4 bases from J, with 8 bases between. CDR1 and CDR2 (germline): MGHDK, SYGVNS. The CDR3 covers 13 residues. The CDR3 protein is CASSESGRYEQYF. The CDR3 coding sequence is TGTGCCAGCAGTGAATCGGGGAGATACGAGCAGTACTTC.